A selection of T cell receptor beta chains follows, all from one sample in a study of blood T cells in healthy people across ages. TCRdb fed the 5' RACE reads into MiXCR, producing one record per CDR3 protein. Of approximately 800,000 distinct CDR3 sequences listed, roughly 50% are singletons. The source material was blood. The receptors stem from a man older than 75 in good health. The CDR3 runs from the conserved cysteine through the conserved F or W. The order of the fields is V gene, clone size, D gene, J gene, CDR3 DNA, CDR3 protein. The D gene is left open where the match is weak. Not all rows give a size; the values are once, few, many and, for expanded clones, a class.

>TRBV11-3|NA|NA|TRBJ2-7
TGTGCCAGCAGCTTAGATGGGGCAGGGGATAACGAGCAGTACTTC
CASSLDGAGDNEQYF
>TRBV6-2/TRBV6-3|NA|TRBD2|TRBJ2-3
TGTGCCAGCAGAAAAGGCCCAGCGGGAGGGTTGCGCAGATACGCGTATTTT
CASRKGPAGGLRRYAYF
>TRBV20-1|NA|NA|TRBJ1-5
TGCAGTGCAACCGTGGACAGCGTTAGCAATCAGCCCCAGCATTTT
CSATVDSVSNQPQHF
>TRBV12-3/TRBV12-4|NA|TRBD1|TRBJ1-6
TGTGCCAGCAGTTTAGGGACAGGGTCCACCAATTCACCCCTCCACTTT
CASSLGTGSTNSPLHF
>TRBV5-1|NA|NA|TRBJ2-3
TGCGCCAGCAGCTTGAGTCAGGGCAGAAACAGATACGCGTATTTT
CASSLSQGRNRYAYF
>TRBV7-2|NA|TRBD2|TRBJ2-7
TGTGCCAGCAGCCCCCCCCTCAGCGGGGGACTAGCTTCCTACGAGCAGTACTTC
CASSPPLSGGLASYEQYF
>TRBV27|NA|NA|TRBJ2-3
TGTGCCAGCAGGAATCCCCTTGATACGCAGTATTTT
CASRNPLDTQYF
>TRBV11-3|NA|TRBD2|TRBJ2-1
TGTGCCAGCAGCCGAGGGGTACTAGCGGGAGGCCGCAGGAGTGAGCAGTTCTTC
CASSRGVLAGGRRSEQFF
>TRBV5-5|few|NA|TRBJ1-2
TGTGCCAGCAGCTTATCCATGACCGGGGAGGGTGACTACACCTTC
CASSLSMTGEGDYTF
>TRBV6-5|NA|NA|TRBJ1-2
TGTGCCAGCAGTTACATCGGGGGCTATGGCTACACCTTC
CASSYIGGYGYTF
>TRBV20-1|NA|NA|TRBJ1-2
TGCAGTGCTAGATTCGATCTAGGAGGCTACACCTTC
CSARFDLGGYTF
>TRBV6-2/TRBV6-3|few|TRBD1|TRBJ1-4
TGTGCCAGCAGTCCTACAGGGGAAAATGAAAAACTGTTTTTT
CASSPTGENEKLFF
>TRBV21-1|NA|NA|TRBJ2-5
TGTGCCAGCAGCAAAGGTGGGACAGCGCAAGAGACCCAGTACTTC
CASSKGGTAQETQYF
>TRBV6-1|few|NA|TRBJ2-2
TGTGCCAGCAGTGGGGGGAACACCGGGGAGCTGTTTTTT
CASSGGNTGELFF
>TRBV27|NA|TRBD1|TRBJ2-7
TGTGCCAGCACCTCTTATCTTCGGGACAGGGAGGGCGAGCAGTACTTC
CASTSYLRDREGEQYF
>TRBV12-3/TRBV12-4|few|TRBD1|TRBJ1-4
TGTGCCAGCAGGACAGGGGGGGGTAATGAAAAACTGTTTTTT
CASRTGGGNEKLFF
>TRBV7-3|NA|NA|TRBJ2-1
TGTGCCAGCAGCCCGGGGCCCAACAATGAGCAGTTCTTC
CASSPGPNNEQFF
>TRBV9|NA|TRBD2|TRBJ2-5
TGTGCCAGCAGCGTAGGTCTAGCGGCCTACAATGAGCAGTACTTC
CASSVGLAAYNEQYF
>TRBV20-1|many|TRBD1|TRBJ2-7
TGCAGTGCTAAAGGACAGGGTCCCTACGAGCAGTACTTC
CSAKGQGPYEQYF
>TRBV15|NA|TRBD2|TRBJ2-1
TGTGCCACCAGCAGAGGGGGAGGGCGATCCTACAATGAGCAGTTCTTC
CATSRGGGRSYNEQFF
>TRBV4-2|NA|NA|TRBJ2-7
TGTGCCAGCAGCCAGTCGACCCAGTACGAGCAGTACTTC
CASSQSTQYEQYF
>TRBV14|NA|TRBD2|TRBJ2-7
TGTGCCAGCAGCCGGGGACTAGCGGGAGGGGAGTACGAGCAGTACTTC
CASSRGLAGGEYEQYF
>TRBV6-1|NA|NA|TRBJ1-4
TGTGCCAGCAGTCCCGGGACCGTGAATGAAAAACTGTTTTTT
CASSPGTVNEKLFF
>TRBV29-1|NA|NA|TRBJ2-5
TGCAGCGCCAAGAGAGTACGAGGAGAGACCCAGTACTTC
CSAKRVRGETQYF
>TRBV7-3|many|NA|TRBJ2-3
TGTGCCAGCAGCTTAACTAGCGGCACAGATACGCAGTATTTT
CASSLTSGTDTQYF
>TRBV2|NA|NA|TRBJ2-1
TGTGCCAGCAGTGAAGCAGGACAAACCGATGAGCAGTTCTTC
CASSEAGQTDEQFF
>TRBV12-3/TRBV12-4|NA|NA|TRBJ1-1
TGTGCCAGCAGTTTAGGGCGGTTGGGGGACACTGAAGCTTTCTTT
CASSLGRLGDTEAFF
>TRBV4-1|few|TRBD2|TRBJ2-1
TGCGCCAGCAGCCCAGGACTAGCGGGAGAAAAAAGGTCCTACAATGAGCAGTTCTTC
CASSPGLAGEKRSYNEQFF
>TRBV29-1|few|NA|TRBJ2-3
TGCAGCGTTGAACCCCGTCATGGGGGGCACAGATACGCGTATTTT
CSVEPRHGGHRYAYF
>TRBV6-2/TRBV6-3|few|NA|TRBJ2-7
TGTGCCAGCAGTCCAACAATGCAGAGCTCCTACGAGCAGTACTTC
CASSPTMQSSYEQYF
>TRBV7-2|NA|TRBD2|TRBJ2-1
TGTGCCAGCAGCTCCTGGACTAGCGGGAAGTTCAATGAGCAGTTCTTC
CASSSWTSGKFNEQFF
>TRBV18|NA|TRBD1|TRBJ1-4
TGTGCCAGCTCACCAACGGGGGGACAGGACGAAAAACTGTTTTTT
CASSPTGGQDEKLFF
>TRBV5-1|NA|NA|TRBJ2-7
TGCGCCAGCAGCCTGGTCGGGGCTACCAATGAGCAGTACTTC
CASSLVGATNEQYF
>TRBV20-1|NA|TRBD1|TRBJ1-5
TGCAGTGCCCGCTGGGACAGGCTTCAGCCCCAGCATTTT
CSARWDRLQPQHF
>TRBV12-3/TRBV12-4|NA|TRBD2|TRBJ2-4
TGTGCCAGCAGTTTAAGCGGGAGGGCCTCCAAAAACATTCAGTACTTC
CASSLSGRASKNIQYF
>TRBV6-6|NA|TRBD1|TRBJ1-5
TGTGCCAGCGAGCTAGACAGGGTGTGGAATCAGCCCCAGCATTTT
CASELDRVWNQPQHF
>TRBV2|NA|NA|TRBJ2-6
TGTGCCAGCAGTGAATCCCGTGGTAGGGCCAACGTCCTGACTTTC
CASSESRGRANVLTF
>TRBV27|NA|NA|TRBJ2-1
TGTGCCAGCAGTTTTGTAGGAAAGCAGTTCTTC
CASSFVGKQFF